The 7 T cell receptor beta chains reported below all come from one sample, sequenced in a study of somatic mutations in cytotoxic T cells in rheumatoid arthritis. Here immunoSEQ multiplex PCR was the method, and the copy in TCRdb shows in-frame clones only, minus some. The sample has almost 4,000 clones, approximately 95% seen once. Sequencing used CD8+ T cells sorted from blood. These receptors were collected from a woman aged 55-70 years with rheumatoid arthritis.

On this clone: The CDR3 does not end in the conserved phenylalanine or tryptophan, so this is likely a read error. The DNA is left out, because the CDR3 cannot be placed on it with certainty; the CDR3 is given as TCRdb lists it. CDR3 sequence: CASSLAGVGS. The V and J genes are TRBV5-1 and TRBJ2-6; the table assigns TRBD2, which was not confirmed against the DNA. The CDR3 is 10 amino acids in total, end residues counted. In germline, CDR1 is SGHRS, CDR2 YFSETQ.

The CDR3 protein is CATTGSGDTEAFF. As DNA, the CDR3 is TGCGCCACCACGGGCAGCGGCGACACTGAAGCTTTCTTT. The genes are TRBV5-1 and TRBJ1-1; D is undetermined. Germline V gives CDR1 SGHRS, CDR2 YFSETQ. Trimming removed 9 bases at V and 3 bases at J, with 15 bases between. The CDR3 totals 13 residues.

The chain carries TRBV2 and TRBJ2-5, with TRBD2 identical over 15 bases. Germline CDR1 reads SNHLY; CDR2 reads FYNNEI. There are 14 residues in the CDR3. V lost 7 bases, J lost 4 bases, and 1 base stayed unmatched. The DNA for the CDR3 is TGTGCCAGCATGGGACTAGCGGGAGGAGAGACCCAGTACTTC. It encodes CASMGLAGGETQYF.

V is TRBV9 and J is TRBJ2-7; D may be TRBD1 (6 bases). The germline CDR1 and CDR2 sequences are SGDLS and YYNGEE. Trimming removed 4 bases at V and 2 bases at J, with 13 bases between. This CDR3 is 14 amino acids long. The CDR3 DNA follows: TGTGCCAGCAGCTTGACAGGCTCTCCCTACGAGCAGTACTTC. Its protein is CASSLTGSPYEQYF. Full variable domain (rest looked up from reference TRBV9 and TRBJ2-7): DSGVTQTPKHLITATGQRVTLRCSPRSGDLSVYWYQQSLDQGLQFLIQYYNGEERAKGNILERFSAQQFPDLHSELNLSSLELGDSALYFCASSLTGSPYEQYFGPGTRLTVT.

The genes are TRBV11-3 and TRBJ2-2; 7 positions agree with TRBD1. CDR3 length: 14 amino acids. The germline CDR1 and CDR2 sequences are SGHNT and YENEEA. V was pared by 6 bases and J by 6 bases, with 7 bases of the junction left unmatched. The CDR3 nucleotides read TGTGCCAGCAGTTCAAGGGGGCGCGCCGGGGAGCTGTTTTTT. Translated, it gives CASSSRGRAGELFF. Variable domain in full (rest from reference TRBV11-3 and TRBJ2-2): EAGVVQSPRYKIIEKKQPVAFWCNPISGHNTLYWYLQNLGQGPELLIRYENEEAVDDSQLPKDRFSAERLKGVDSTLKIQPAELGDSAVYLCASSSRGRAGELFFGEGSRLTVL.

The DNA for the CDR3 is TGTGCCAGCAGCTTAACAGGGTATATGAACACTGAAGCTTTCTTT. Translating gives CASSLTGYMNTEAFF. The gene calls are TRBV7-6 and TRBJ1-1, with a possible D match to TRBD1 (6 bases). The CDR3 is 15 residues long. Trimming left V 2 bases short and J 0 bases short, with 10 bases between. Germline V gives CDR1 SGHVS, CDR2 FNYEAQ. Supplemented by reference TRBV7-6 and TRBJ1-1, the full variable domain reads GAGVSQSPRYKVTKRGQDVALRCDPISGHVSLYWYRQALGQGPEFLTYFNYEAQQDKSGLPNDRFSAERPEGSISTLTIQRTEQRDSAMYRCASSLTGYMNTEAFFGQGTRLTVV.

This sequence joins TRBV4-1 and TRBJ1-3; 10 nucleotides agree with TRBD1. Germline trimming cut 1 base from V and 0 bases from J; bases unmatched to any gene: 12. CDR1 and CDR2 (germline): MGHRA, YSYEKL. This CDR3 spans 20 amino acids. CDR3 sequence (DNA): TGCGCCAGCAGCCAAGTTAGGGGACAGGGGACCCTTCGCTCTGGAAACACCATATATTTT. Translating it yields CASSQVRGQGTLRSGNTIYF.